This T cell receptor (beta chain) appears in the sequencing data of a study of cytomegalovirus exposure and HLA in healthy donors. Overall study findings and caveats: A few CMV-associated chains proved CMV antigen-specific in vitro. It was 150 to 200 TCR beta chains that were listed as cytomegalovirus-associated. Some public TCRs appeared in many individuals, while most sequences were rare. First-cohort TCR clusters were later found to tend to co-occur in the roughly 130 validation repertoires.

Libraries were prepared by immunoSEQ multiplex PCR; TCRdb keeps only in-frame clonotypes and omits some of them. The profile shows roughly 260,000 clones, about 83% of them singletons. This clone occurred once. Its specificity is not known. Trimming took 5 bases from V and 6 from J, leaving 15 bases between them. The germline CDR1 and CDR2 sequences are SGHKS and YYEKEE (reference sequence). This CDR3 has 13 residues. The source material was PBMCs. The chain combines TRBV5-5 with TRBJ2-7; a weak D match, TRBD1 (6 bases). The TCR originated in a man in his late teens or twenties in good health and CMV-seronegative. The CDR3 here is CASRNREMGEQYF. DNA for the CDR3: TGTGCCAGCAGGAACAGGGAAATGGGCGAGCAGTACTTC.